These 14 T cell receptor beta chains originate from one sample sequenced in a study of T cell responses to AZD1222 COVID-19 vaccine. TCRdb keeps only in-frame clones here, not all; method: immunoSEQ multiplex PCR. The table records some 100,000 clones, 92% of them present only once. The sequencing used peripheral blood, collected 28 days after the second AZD1222 dose. Every receptor here comes from an adult who received the AZD1222 COVID-19 vaccine.

The gene calls are TRBV5-1 and TRBJ1-1; no clear D. V lost 5 bases, J lost 3 bases, and 20 bases lay in between. There are 16 residues in the CDR3. Germline V CDR1 and CDR2: SGHRS, YFSETQ. CDR3 in DNA: TGCGCCAGCAGGCCCCTAAGGGCGGAACGAGACACTGAAGCTTTCTTT. Translation: CASRPLRAERDTEAFF.

CDR3 in amino acids: CASSPGRGYSYEQYF. In DNA, the CDR3 is TGTGCCAGCAGCCCCGGGAGGGGCTACTCCTACGAGCAGTACTTC. J is TRBJ2-7 and V is TRBV6-5; 8 positions agree with TRBD2. V lost 6 bases and J lost 0; bases outside the gene matches: 7. The CDR3 totals 15 residues. CDR1 and CDR2 from the germline V gene are MNHEY and SVGAGI.

This chain links TRBV5-1 with TRBJ2-5; the D gene is possibly TRBD2 (5 bases). This CDR3 has 14 amino acids. Germline CDR1 reads SGHRS; CDR2 reads YFSETQ. V was trimmed by 1 base and J by 2 bases, leaving 9 bases between them. The CDR3 DNA sequence: TGCGCCAGCAGCTTGCAGAGGGTACAAGAGACCCAGTACTTC. Its protein is CASSLQRVQETQYF.

V gene TRBV5-4 combines with J gene TRBJ2-3, with D perhaps matching TRBD1 (5 bases). The V end lost 1 base, the J end lost 0 bases, and 12 bases lay between the germline ends. CDR3 length equals 16 residues. The V gene's germline CDR1 is SGHNT and CDR2 YYREEE (reference sequence). CDR3 nucleotide sequence: TGTGCCAGCAGCTTGCGGTCAGGGTCTAGCACAGATACGCAGTATTTT. Translation gives CASSLRSGSSTDTQYF.

This clone is a singleton in its sample. The gene calls are TRBV2 and TRBJ1-2, with D possibly being TRBD1 (6 bases). V lost 5 bases and J 0 bases, leaving 16 bases between the germline ends. CDR1 and CDR2 (germline): SNHLY, FYNNEI. The CDR3 contains 16 residues. CDR3 sequence (DNA): TGTGCCAGCAGTCCTTACCCGGGGGCGCCTAACTATGGCTACACCTTC. Its translation: CASSPYPGAPNYGYTF.

Only one count was recorded for this clone. The gene calls are TRBV15 and TRBJ1-5; unclear D gene. Trimming left V 0 bases short and J 5 bases short, with 14 bases between. CDR1 and CDR2 from the germline V gene are LNHNV and YYDKDF (reference sequence). The CDR3 is 16 amino acids. CDR3 bases: TGTGCCACCAGCAGAGATCTGAGTACCTTGGATCAGCCCCAGCATTTT. Translation: CATSRDLSTLDQPQHF.

The rearrangement links TRBV2 to TRBJ1-1; D gene uncertain. The CDR3 extends over 13 amino acids. Germline V lookup: CDR1 SNHLY, CDR2 FYNNEI. V was trimmed by 3 bases and J by 2 bases, leaving 7 bases between them. This CDR3 is CASSETGNTEAFF. The CDR3 DNA is TGTGCCAGCAGTGAGACGGGCAACACTGAAGCTTTCTTT.

CDR3 sequence (DNA): TGTGCCAGCAGCTTATGGGGACAGGGAGAAGGCAGGAATTATGGCTACACCTTC. It specifies CASSLWGQGEGRNYGYTF. The genes are TRBV11-2 and TRBJ1-2, with 9 bases that match TRBD1. V was clipped by 2 bases and J by 5 bases; unmatched bases: 15. Germline loops: CDR1 SGHAT, CDR2 FQNNGV. The CDR3 spans 18 residues. The variable domain in full, completed from reference TRBV11-2 and TRBJ1-2, reads EAGVAQSPRYKIIEKRQSVAFWCNPISGHATLYWYQQILGQGPKLLIQFQNNGVVDDSQLPKDRFSAERLKGVDSTLKIQPAKLEDSAVYLCASSLWGQGEGRNYGYTFGSGTRLTVV.

The chain is built from TRBV7-4 and TRBJ1-4; D unresolved. The germline V gene encodes CDR1 SGHVT and CDR2 SQSDAQ. CDR3 length: 18 amino acids. Trimming took off 5 bases at V and 4 bases at J, with 23 bases between the two ends. The CDR3 coding sequence is TGTGCCAGCAGCGATCGACGGCACCCCACACGGGTTAATGAAAAACTGTTTTTT. This gives the protein CASSDRRHPTRVNEKLFF.

J is TRBJ2-1 and V is TRBV7-2; D is ambiguous. The ends were cut back, 1 base at V and 6 bases at J, with 7 bases in the middle. Germline V CDR1 and CDR2: SGHTA, FQGNSA. The CDR3 extends over 13 amino acids. The CDR3 sequence: CASSLVGVNEQFF. The CDR3 DNA is TGTGCCAGCAGCTTAGTTGGCGTCAATGAGCAGTTCTTC.

This CDR3 reads CASSLAGPLRGNTIYF. For the CDR3, the DNA is TGCGCCAGCAGCTTGGCGGGACCTCTAAGGGGAAACACCATATATTTT. The rearrangement joins TRBV5-1 to TRBJ1-3; D is perhaps TRBD1 (5 bases). CDR1 is SGHRS, CDR2 YFSETQ, per germline. The CDR3 runs 16 residues. The V end was cut by 0 bases, the J end by 4 bases, with 14 bases between. The variable domain in full, with the rest retrieved from reference TRBV5-1 and TRBJ1-3, is KAGVTQTPRYLIKTRGQQVTLSCSPISGHRSVSWYQQTPGQGLQFLFEYFSETQRNKGNFPGRFSGRQFSNSRSEMNVSTLELGDSALYLCASSLAGPLRGNTIYFGEGSWLTVV.

As for this clone: Other DNA sequences within the sample encode an identical CDR3. The chain has TRBV19 and TRBJ2-1, with TRBD2 as a possible D gene (6 bases). Germline assignment: CDR1 LNHDA and CDR2 SQIVND (reference sequence). V lost 1 base and J 5 bases, leaving 6 bases between the germline ends. The length of the CDR3 is 13 residues. DNA for the CDR3: TGTGCCAGTAGTATAGGCGGGAACAATGAGCAGTTCTTC. This translates into CASSIGGNNEQFF. Supplemented by reference TRBV19 and TRBJ2-1, the full variable domain reads DGGITQSPKYLFRKEGQNVTLSCEQNLNHDAMYWYRQDPGQGLRLIYYSQIVNDFQKGDIAEGYSVSREKKESFPLTVTSAQKNPTAFYLCASSIGGNNEQFFGPGTRLTVL.

The chain carries TRBV28 and TRBJ1-5, with a possible D match to TRBD1 (5 bases). The germline V gene has CDR1 MDHEN and CDR2 SYDVKM. Trimming took 6 bases from V and 4 from J, leaving 10 bases between them. This CDR3 contains 13 residues. The CDR3, as DNA: TGTGCCAGCAGGTTACAGGTGAATCAGCCCCAGCATTTT. Its protein product is CASRLQVNQPQHF.

This chain links TRBV7-3 with TRBJ2-6, with TRBD1 identical over 9 bases. V was pared by 4 bases and J by 0 bases, with 7 bases of the junction left unmatched. The CDR3 length is 18 residues. CDR1 and CDR2 from the germline V gene are SGHTA and FQGTGA. The chain's CDR3 is CASSSGQGLSSGANVLTF. The DNA for the CDR3 is TGTGCCAGCAGCTCAGGACAGGGGCTATCCTCTGGGGCCAACGTCCTGACTTTC.